This T cell receptor beta chain was sequenced in a study of shared clonotypes between healthy human individuals. Overall study context: Three plates were used per donor for CD4 naive, three for CD4 memory, two for CD8 naive and one for CD8 memory.

Assay execution proceeded at the deep level. The protocol was immunoSEQ multiplex PCR, while the TCRdb copy is restricted to in-frame clones and leaves out a portion. Found here are 850,000 to 1,100,000 clones, 60% to 80% of them singletons; the top ten hold 0.85% to 1%. The germline V gene has CDR1 ENHRY and CDR2 SYGVKD. V was pared by 3 bases and J by 2 bases, with 11 bases between. This CDR3 comprises 14 residues. This chain joins TRBV10-3 and TRBJ2-7, with a weak D call TRBD1 (5 bases). Sequencing used memory CD4+ T cells from PBMCs. Regarding subset: CD45RA-negative fraction. This clonotype originated in a man between 18 and 29 years old in good health. Some clones in this sample may be carry-over from other donors' samples. The CDR3 here is CAISEVQGTYEQYF. For the CDR3, the DNA is TGTGCCATCAGTGAAGTCCAGGGTACCTACGAGCAGTACTTC.